What follows are 9 T cell receptor beta chains derived from one specimen sequenced in a study of blood T cell repertoires in COVID-19. The data were produced by immunoSEQ multiplex PCR, yet TCRdb's version contains in-frame clones alone and is incomplete. The table records about 300,000 clones, 80% to 90% of them present only once. The sequencing sample was made of peripheral blood. The receptor source for this set is a middle-aged man with acute or convalescent COVID-19.

The chain carries TRBV2 and TRBJ1-1; no reliable D call. The CDR3 sequence is 11 residues long. The V and J ends lost 8 bases and 0 bases respectively, with 4 bases between them. Germline-derived CDR1 and CDR2 are SNHLY and FYNNEI. The CDR3 region is CASQLNTEAFF. In DNA form, the CDR3 reads TGTGCCAGCCAATTGAACACTGAAGCTTTCTTT.

The V call is TRBV19, the J call TRBJ1-5, with 8 bases aligning to TRBD1. V dropped 5 bases and J dropped 2; count of bases not matched to a gene: 14. Germline values: CDR1 LNHDA, CDR2 SQIVND (reference sequence). The CDR3 length is 18 residues. The CDR3 DNA sequence: TGTGCCAGTAGTTCCTCCAGGGGGCGAGGAAAGGGCAATCAGCCCCAGCATTTT. This sequence encodes CASSSSRGRGKGNQPQHF.

The J gene is TRBJ1-2, the V gene TRBV9; 7 positions agree with TRBD1. CDR1 and CDR2 from the germline V gene are SGDLS and YYNGEE. V shed 4 bases and J 6 bases; nucleotides not matched to a gene: 12. The CDR3 sequence is 15 residues long. The CDR3 here is CASSTRTGRGNGYTF. The CDR3 nucleotides are TGTGCCAGCAGCACCCGGACAGGCCGGGGGAATGGCTACACCTTC.

This clone came up once. The V and J genes are TRBV6-5 and TRBJ1-2, with TRBD1 as a possible D gene (6 bases). The CDR3 has 13 amino acids. V was clipped by 5 bases and J by 5 bases, with 12 bases between them. Germline values: CDR1 MNHEY, CDR2 SVGAGI. CDR3 in amino acids: CASSIDRTYGYTF. CDR3 DNA sequence: TGTGCCAGCAGTATCGACAGGACGTATGGCTACACCTTC.

The rearrangement uses TRBV5-8 and TRBJ2-7; D not certain. Trimming left V 6 bases short and J 2 bases short, with 15 bases between. The CDR3 loop spans 14 amino acids. Per the germline V gene, CDR1 is SGHTS and CDR2 is YDEGEE. CDR3 region: CASIPNPPTYEQYF. The CDR3 DNA sequence: TGTGCCAGCATCCCTAATCCCCCAACCTACGAGCAGTACTTC.

This clone showed up just a few times. The rearrangement joins TRBV27 to TRBJ1-2; D is uncertain. The CDR3 extends over 13 amino acids. V was cut by 5 bases and J by 2 bases, with 9 bases left in between. The V gene's germline CDR1 is MNHEY and CDR2 SMNVEV (reference sequence). The CDR3 region has the DNA TGTGCCAGCAGTCCTTCGGGGAACTATGGCTACACCTTC. Protein sequence: CASSPSGNYGYTF.

The V and J genes are TRBV24-1 and TRBJ2-4, with 7 bases lining up with TRBD1. V shed 3 bases, J shed 2 bases, and the junction held 6 bases outside the gene matches. The germline V gene encodes CDR1 KGHDR and CDR2 SFDVKD. This CDR3 is built from 16 residues. The CDR3 loop reads CATSDRDSSTKNIQYF. CDR3 in DNA: TGTGCCACCAGTGATAGGGACAGTTCGACCAAAAACATTCAGTACTTC.

This clone was detected only once. The CDR3 sequence is CASSPPGARGLSGELFF. As DNA, the CDR3 is TGTGCCAGCAGCCCACCCGGAGCCCGGGGATTGAGCGGGGAGCTGTTTTTT. The genes are TRBV9 and TRBJ2-2; a possible D gene is TRBD2 (5 bases). Trimming took 4 bases from V and 7 from J, leaving 23 bases between them. CDR1 and CDR2 from the germline V gene are SGDLS and YYNGEE. CDR3 length: 17 amino acids.

The CDR3 region has the DNA TGTGCCTGGAATACAGGGGGTCAGCCCCAGCATTTT. This encodes CAWNTGGQPQHF. The gene calls are TRBV30 and TRBJ1-5; 8 nucleotides agree with TRBD1. The V segment lost 4 bases and the J segment 6 bases; nucleotides outside the gene matches: 2. Germline V gene sequence: CDR1 GTSNPN, CDR2 SVGIG (reference sequence). The CDR3 is 12 amino acids.